A single sample is the source of the 18 T cell receptor beta chains below, sequenced in a study of Graves' ophthalmopathy and Graves' hyperthyroidism. Amplifying from RNA transcripts, the study obtained TCR beta CDR3 regions. The first round was an RT-PCR with HTBI primers, and the second round was a multiplex PCR. Using its own MiXCR run on the multiplex PCR reads, TCRdb lists one record per CDR3 protein. The table shows approximately 1.2 million distinct CDR3 sequences, with about 38% occurring only once. The specimen sequenced was peripheral blood or thyroid tissue (not recorded which). These receptors were taken from an adult man with Graves' hyperthyroidism.

The chain's CDR3 is CASSELLDTMNGYTF. DNA of the CDR3: TGTGCCAGCAGTGAATTATTGGACACGATGAATGGCTACACCTTC. The rearrangement links TRBV25-1 to TRBJ1-2; tentative D call: TRBD1 (5 bases). From germline, CDR1 is MGHDK and CDR2 SYGVNS. V gave up 1 base and J gave up 6 bases, with 15 bases separating them. This CDR3 is 15 amino acids long.

This clonotype was detected ten times or more. The genes are TRBV20-1 and TRBJ1-1; D is possibly TRBD1 (6 bases). The ends were cut back, 7 bases at V and 2 bases at J, with 11 bases in the middle. Germline V gene sequence: CDR1 DFQATT, CDR2 SNEGSKA (reference sequence). CDR3 length: 12 residues. The CDR3 loop is CSEPGHNTEAFF. The DNA of the CDR3 is TGCAGTGAACCGGGACATAACACTGAAGCTTTCTTT.

At least ten counts were recorded for this clonotype. V is TRBV12-3 or TRBV12-4 and J is TRBJ1-4; possibly TRBD1 for D (5 bases). The V and J ends lost 6 bases and 5 bases respectively, with 13 bases between them. This CDR3 has 14 amino acids. This chain's CDR3 is CASSPVGGNEKLFF. In DNA, the CDR3 is TGTGCCAGCAGCCCGGTTGGGGGGAATGAAAAACTGTTTTTT.

This clonotype was counted at least ten times. The rearrangement links TRBV5-1 to TRBJ2-7, with 13 bases fitting TRBD2. Trimming took 1 base from V and 4 from J; bases not matched to a gene: 2. Germline-derived CDR1 and CDR2 are SGHRS and YFSETQ. This CDR3 contains 15 residues. The CDR3 here is CASSLSTSGRYEQYF. The CDR3 DNA sequence: TGCGCCAGCAGCTTGTCGACTAGCGGGAGGTACGAGCAGTACTTC.

There are many counts of this clonotype. This chain uses TRBV6-4 with TRBJ2-2, with no clear D. CDR3 length equals 14 residues. V lost 4 bases to trimming and J lost 3 bases, with 9 bases between them. The germline gives CDR1 MRHNA, CDR2 SNTAGT. The CDR3 sequence: CASSASTDTGELFF. CDR3 nucleotide sequence: TGTGCCAGCAGTGCGTCGACCGACACCGGGGAGCTGTTTTTT.

The rearrangement uses TRBV11-2 and TRBJ2-2; D uncertain. The CDR3 contains 13 residues. Germline loops: CDR1 SGHAT, CDR2 FQNNGV. Between the trimmed V and J ends, which lost 5 bases and 6 bases, there was a span of 10 bases. CDR3 region: CASSDRFPGELFF. In DNA, the CDR3 is TGTGCCAGCAGCGACCGGTTCCCCGGGGAGCTGTTTTTT. The full variable domain, its missing parts supplied by reference TRBV11-2 and TRBJ2-2, is EAGVAQSPRYKIIEKRQSVAFWCNPISGHATLYWYQQILGQGPKLLIQFQNNGVVDDSQLPKDRFSAERLKGVDSTLKIQPAKLEDSAVYLCASSDRFPGELFFGEGSRLTVL.

The chain combines TRBV10-3 with TRBJ2-5, with a tentative D call TRBD1 (6 bases). The ends were cut back, 5 bases at V and 0 bases at J, with 13 bases in the middle. The CDR3 consists of 15 residues. The germline CDR1 and CDR2 sequences are ENHRY and SYGVKD. The chain's CDR3 is CAISYEQGNQETQYF. As DNA, the CDR3 is TGTGCCATCAGTTACGAACAGGGAAACCAAGAGACCCAGTACTTC.

In its sample, this clonotype was seen a few times. The CDR3 here is CASSQGSAPSGGYGYTF. The CDR3 DNA follows: TGCGCCAGCAGCCAGGGCTCGGCTCCATCGGGGGGCTATGGCTACACCTTC. This chain connects TRBV4-3 to TRBJ1-2, with a tentative D call TRBD1 (5 bases). The CDR3 is 17 amino acids. Trimming left V 3 bases short and J 4 bases short, with 21 bases between. Germline V gives CDR1 LGHNA, CDR2 YSLEER.

This clonotype was recorded at least ten times. This chain joins TRBV11-2 and TRBJ2-5, with D maybe TRBD1 (5 bases). V was clipped by 1 base and J by 5 bases, with 11 bases between them. Germline CDR1 and CDR2: SGHAT and FQNNGV. There are 14 residues in the CDR3. CDR3 region: CASSLGTMLETQYF. CDR3 nucleotides: TGTGCCAGCAGCTTAGGGACAATGCTTGAGACCCAGTACTTC.

The chain employs TRBV3-1 and TRBJ1-1; unclear D gene. CDR3 length: 15 amino acids. CDR1 is LGHDT, CDR2 YNNKEL, per germline (reference sequence). The V gene lost 1 base and the J gene lost 5 bases, with 14 bases spanning the gap. The CDR3: CASSQGPLLGTEAFF. The CDR3 bases are TGTGCCAGCAGCCAAGGCCCGCTACTTGGGACTGAAGCTTTCTTT.

J is TRBJ2-7 and V is TRBV27; TRBD2 agrees at 12 bases. After removal of 5 bases from V and 8 bases from J, the junction contained 10 bases not matched to a gene. This CDR3 region has 15 residues. CDR1 is MNHEY and CDR2 is SMNVEV in the germline V gene (reference sequence). The CDR3 protein is CASSLKLAGGVKQYF. CDR3 nucleotide sequence: TGTGCCAGCAGTCTAAAACTAGCGGGAGGTGTGAAGCAGTACTTC.

This clonotype was detected ten times or more. The V call is TRBV12-3 or TRBV12-4, the J call TRBJ1-2, with 7 bases matching TRBD1. V gave up 6 bases and J gave up 8 bases; unmatched junction bases: 6. There are 12 residues in the CDR3. CDR3 residues: CASSTDREGYTF. CDR3 nucleotide sequence: TGTGCCAGCAGCACAGACAGGGAAGGCTACACCTTC.

This clonotype turned up a few times. The chain couples TRBV12-3 or TRBV12-4 to TRBJ1-4; no firm D call. The CDR3 has 14 amino acids. V lost 4 bases and J 7 bases, leaving 13 bases between the germline ends. The chain's CDR3 is CASSSFTPLEKLFF. CDR3 DNA: TGTGCCAGCAGTTCTTTCACACCCCTTGAAAAACTGTTTTTT.

With respect to this clonotype: One end of the junction does not line up with germline, which may come from a read error. The gene calls are TRBV9 and TRBJ2-6; D is perhaps TRBD1 or TRBD2 (6 bases each). CDR1 and CDR2 from the germline V gene are SGDLS and YYNGEE. The CDR3 contains 13 residues. CDR3 bases: TGTGCCAGCAGCGTAGAGGGGGGCAACGTCCTGACTTTC. This encodes CASSVEGGNVLTF.

This clonotype has a count of ten or more. This chain connects TRBV12-3 or TRBV12-4 to TRBJ1-5; D not resolved. The CDR3 length is 15 residues. The V end was cut by 6 bases, the J end by 3 bases, with 15 bases between. Here the CDR3 reads CASSLAGGINQPQHF. In DNA, the CDR3 is TGTGCCAGCAGCCTGGCGGGCGGTATCAATCAGCCCCAGCATTTT.

Concerning this clonotype itself: A read error is possible here, since a much larger clone lies one base away. The rearrangement joins TRBV19 to TRBJ1-5; tentative D call: TRBD1 (5 bases). Trimming stripped 11 bases from V and 6 bases from J, with 23 bases between. Germline V lookup: CDR1 LNHDA, CDR2 SQIVND (reference sequence). This CDR3 is 15 amino acids long. In DNA, the CDR3 is TGTGCCGGTACCGGGGCTCCCGGTGGAGGTCAGCCCCAGCATTTT. This sequence encodes CAGTGAPGGGQPQHF.

This clonotype was seen only a few times. The rearrangement links TRBV2 to TRBJ2-2, with unresolved D. Germline CDR1 and CDR2: SNHLY and FYNNEI. This CDR3 has 16 residues. Between the trimmed V and J ends, which lost 6 bases and 4 bases, there was a span of 18 bases. In DNA form, the CDR3 reads TGTGCCAGCAGGGAAACACACAGAGCGAGCACCGGGGAGCTGTTTTTT. It codes for CASRETHRASTGELFF.

Regarding this clonotype: A much bigger clone sits one base away, suggesting this may be a read error. V gene TRBV5-4 combines with J gene TRBJ1-1, with a possible D match to TRBD1 (6 bases). This CDR3 has 15 residues. CDR1 and CDR2 from the germline V gene are SGHNT and YYREEE (reference sequence). The CDR3 region has the DNA TGTACCAGCAGCTCTAAACAGGGACCAGGGACTGAAGCTTTCTTT. It specifies CTSSSKQGPGTEAFF.